This T cell receptor (beta chain) was sequenced for a study of blood T cell repertoires in COVID-19. Study-wide background: Samples taken during acute and convalescent COVID-19 were collected in the United States, Italy and Spain. PBMCs, B-cell-depleted T cells, or T cells were the source of the cDNA or gDNA that made up the material.

The germline V gene has CDR1 KGHSH and CDR2 LQKENI. The V segment lost 1 base and the J segment 1 base; nucleotides outside the gene matches: 7. The CDR3 contains 18 residues. In the original processing: Estimation of nucleated cell counts was performed using reference gene primer amplification. Libraries were prepared by immunoSEQ multiplex PCR; TCRdb keeps only in-frame clonotypes and omits some of them. That table is the source of V, J and clone size, and D and trimming were worked out from the DNA. The sample has over 14,000 clones, roughly 90% seen once; the top ten hold roughly 5.9%. This sequence was found in a human donor in a cohort sampled during active COVID-19. The sequenced sample consisted of peripheral blood. V usage is TRBV18 and J usage is TRBJ2-2, with 9 nucleotides matching TRBD1. Here the CDR3 reads CASSPRSQGQGNTGELFF. For the CDR3, the DNA is TGTGCCAGCTCACCACGGTCGCAGGGACAGGGGAACACCGGGGAGCTGTTTTTT.